This note documents a single T cell receptor (beta chain) sequence. What it binds is unknown. The source of the sample is a study of OX40 agonist ivuxolimab in advanced cancers. Study in general: Dose-escalation patients' cancers were hepatocellular carcinoma, melanoma, renal cell or head and neck cancer. Participants could have had prior anti-PD-1, anti-PD-L1 or anti-CTLA-4 therapy, and around 40% had some.

Repertoires were generated with immunoSEQ multiplex PCR, while TCRdb's copy carries only in-frame clones and drops some. The sample shows around 29,000 clones, around 87% of them seen only once. CDR1 is SGHAT, CDR2 FQNNGV, per germline. The CDR3 has 16 residues. The V gene lost 5 bases and the J gene lost 5 bases, with 19 bases spanning the gap. General observations from the study: Circulating CD4+ and CD8+ T cells showed clonal expansion by week 6 at 0.1 to 3.0 mg/kg. Averaged across samples, CD8+ T cells carried more expanded clones than CD4+ did.

The sequence came from an adult with an advanced solid tumor such as melanoma, head and neck, liver or kidney cancer. This chain joins TRBV11-2 and TRBJ2-1; D may match TRBD1 or TRBD2 (6 bases each). The sample in question was CD4+ or CD8+ T cells sorted from blood, obtained in a trial of the OX40 agonist ivuxolimab. CDR3 DNA sequence: TGTGCCAGCAGCCAAACGTGGGGGGCTTCGGACAATGAGCAGTTCTTC. Its protein product is CASSQTWGASDNEQFF.